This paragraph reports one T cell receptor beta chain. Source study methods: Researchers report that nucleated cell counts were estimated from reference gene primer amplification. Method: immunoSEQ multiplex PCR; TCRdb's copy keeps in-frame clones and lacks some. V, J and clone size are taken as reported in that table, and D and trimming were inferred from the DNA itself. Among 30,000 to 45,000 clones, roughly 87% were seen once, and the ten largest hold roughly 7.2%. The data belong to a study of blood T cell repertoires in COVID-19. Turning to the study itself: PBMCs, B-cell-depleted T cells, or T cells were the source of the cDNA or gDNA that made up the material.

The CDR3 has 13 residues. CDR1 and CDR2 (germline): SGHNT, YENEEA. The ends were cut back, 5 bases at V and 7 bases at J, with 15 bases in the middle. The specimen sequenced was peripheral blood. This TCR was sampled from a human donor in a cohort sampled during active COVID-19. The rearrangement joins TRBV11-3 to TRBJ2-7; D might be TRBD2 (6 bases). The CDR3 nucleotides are TGTGCCAGCAGCCACGGGGAGGCGGGGGAGCAGTACTTC. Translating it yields CASSHGEAGEQYF.